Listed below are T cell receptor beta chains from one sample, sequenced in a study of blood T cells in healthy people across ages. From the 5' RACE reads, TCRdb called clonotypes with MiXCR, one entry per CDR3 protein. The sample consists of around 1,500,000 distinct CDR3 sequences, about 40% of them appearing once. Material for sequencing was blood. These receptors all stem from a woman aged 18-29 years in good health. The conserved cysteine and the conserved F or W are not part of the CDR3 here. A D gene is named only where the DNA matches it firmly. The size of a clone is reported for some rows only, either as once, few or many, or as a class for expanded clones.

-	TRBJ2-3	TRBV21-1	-	ASSKAVNSSTDTQY
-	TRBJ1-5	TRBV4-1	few	ASSQEWAGLSLNQPQH
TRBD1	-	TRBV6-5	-	ASSYIGTGGKGEQY
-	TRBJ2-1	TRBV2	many	AVPGSTGIDEQF
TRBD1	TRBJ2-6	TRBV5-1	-	ASSQLTGLGANVLT
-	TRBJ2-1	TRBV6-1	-	AGVTSSYNEQF
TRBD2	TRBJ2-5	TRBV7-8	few	ASSFGTSGEIMETQY
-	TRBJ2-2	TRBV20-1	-	SARGCGVSGELF
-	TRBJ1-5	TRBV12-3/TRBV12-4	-	VSSVSGNNQPQH
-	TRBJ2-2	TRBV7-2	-	ASSLMGSYTTGELF
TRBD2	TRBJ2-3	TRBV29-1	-	MGREGQADTQY
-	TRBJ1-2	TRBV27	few	ASSPYQGYYGYT
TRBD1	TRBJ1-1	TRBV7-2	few	ASSTRDRGLDTEAF
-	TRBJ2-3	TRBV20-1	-	SAKEGGSTDTQY
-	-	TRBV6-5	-	ASSYSSGGVETQY
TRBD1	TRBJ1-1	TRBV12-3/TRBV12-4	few	ASSFRTGTATEAF
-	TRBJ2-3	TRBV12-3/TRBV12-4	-	ASSYNTDTRY
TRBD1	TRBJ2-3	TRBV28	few	ASCLSPGTGDSDTQY
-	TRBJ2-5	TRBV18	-	ASSPMAETQY
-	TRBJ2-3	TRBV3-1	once	ASSQDSLATQY
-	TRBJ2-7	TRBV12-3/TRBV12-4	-	ASSLAGTLLGYEQY
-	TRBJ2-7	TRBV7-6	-	ASSGEIGSEQY
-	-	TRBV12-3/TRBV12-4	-	ASSRRGLGLVPQNQVHEQY
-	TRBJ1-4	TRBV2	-	ASSSTAPNEKLF
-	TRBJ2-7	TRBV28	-	ASKIYNEQY